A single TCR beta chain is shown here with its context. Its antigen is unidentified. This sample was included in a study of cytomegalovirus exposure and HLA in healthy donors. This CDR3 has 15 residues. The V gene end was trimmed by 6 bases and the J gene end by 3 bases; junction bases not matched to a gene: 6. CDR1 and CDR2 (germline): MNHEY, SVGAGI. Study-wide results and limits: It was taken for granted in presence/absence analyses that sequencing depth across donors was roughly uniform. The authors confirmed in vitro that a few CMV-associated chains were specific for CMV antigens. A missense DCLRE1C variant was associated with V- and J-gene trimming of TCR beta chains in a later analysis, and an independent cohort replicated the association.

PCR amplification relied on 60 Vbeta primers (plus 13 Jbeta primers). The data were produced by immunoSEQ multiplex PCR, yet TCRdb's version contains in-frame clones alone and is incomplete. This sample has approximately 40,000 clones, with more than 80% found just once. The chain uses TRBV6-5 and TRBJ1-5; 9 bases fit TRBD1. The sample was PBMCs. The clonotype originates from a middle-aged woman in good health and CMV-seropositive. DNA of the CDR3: TGTGCCAGCAGAGACAGGGGGGGGGACAATCAGCCCCAGCATTTT. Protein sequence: CASRDRGGDNQPQHF.